A single sample is the source of the 6 T cell receptor beta chains below, sequenced in a study of blood T cell repertoires in COVID-19. Sequenced by immunoSEQ multiplex PCR; TCRdb stores in-frame clones only, minus some. The sample contains 150,000 or so clones, around four fifths of which appear only once. Sequencing was performed on PBMCs or T cells enriched from blood (not recorded which). Receptors originate from a man aged 70-80 years who had been exposed to COVID-19.

This chain joins TRBV5-1 and TRBJ1-2, with 9 bases matching TRBD1. After removal of 4 bases from V and 6 bases from J, the junction contained 13 bases not matched to a gene. Germline V gene sequence: CDR1 SGHRS, CDR2 YFSETQ. The length of the CDR3 is 16 residues. CDR3 sequence reads: CASSPIPGQGGDGYTF. For the CDR3, the DNA is TGCGCCAGCAGCCCCATCCCGGGACAGGGAGGGGATGGCTACACCTTC.

V gene TRBV18 combines with J gene TRBJ2-1; 11 positions agree with TRBD2. The CDR3 is made up of 23 amino acids. Trimming at V came to 1 base and at J to 0 bases, leaving 20 bases not matched to a gene. The germline V gene has CDR1 KGHSH and CDR2 LQKENI. CDR3 sequence reads: CASSPLGRGPSGGHLSSYNEQFF. Written as DNA, the CDR3 is TGTGCCAGCTCACCACTCGGCAGGGGCCCTAGCGGGGGGCACCTAAGCTCCTACAATGAGCAGTTCTTC. The whole variable domain, remainder taken from reference TRBV18 and TRBJ2-1, is NAGVMQNPRHLVRRRGQEARLRCSPMKGHSHVYWYRQLPEEGLKFMVYLQKENIIDESGMPKERFSAEFPKEGPSILRIQQVVRGDSAAYFCASSPLGRGPSGGHLSSYNEQFFGPGTRLTVL.

V usage is TRBV7-6 and J usage is TRBJ1-3; maybe TRBD1 (6 bases). This CDR3 is built from 16 residues. With 1 base removed from V and 2 bases from J, the gap between germline ends came to 12 bases. Germline CDR1 and CDR2: SGHVS and FNYEAQ. The CDR3 DNA sequence: TGTGCCAGCAGCTTAGGTAACAGGGCGGCTGGAAACACCATATATTTT. Translation: CASSLGNRAAGNTIYF.

V usage is TRBV5-4 and J usage is TRBJ2-2; D gene uncertain. CDR3 length: 16 residues. CDR1 is SGHNT and CDR2 is YYREEE in the germline V gene (reference sequence). V dropped 0 bases and J dropped 4 bases, with 13 bases sitting between them. The CDR3 loop reads CASSLAAALSTGELFF. The CDR3 nucleotides are TGTGCCAGCAGCTTGGCCGCCGCTCTATCCACCGGGGAGCTGTTTTTT.

The chain joins TRBV6-6 to TRBJ2-1, with a tentative D call TRBD2 (5 bases). The CDR3 consists of 15 residues. With 5 bases removed from V and 5 bases from J, the gap between germline ends came to 16 bases. Germline V CDR1 and CDR2: MNHNY, SVGAGI (reference sequence). The CDR3 sequence: CASSTPTRGDNEQFF. CDR3 nucleotide sequence: TGTGCCAGCAGTACCCCAACTAGAGGAGACAATGAGCAGTTCTTC.

The table lists this clone with a count of one. One end of the junction fails to match germline, which may point to a read error. The chain joins TRBV7-8 to TRBJ2-3; 11 bases line up with TRBD2. This CDR3 is built from 15 residues. CDR1 and CDR2 (germline): SGHVS, FQNEAQ. The CDR3 bases are TGTGCCAGCAGACTTGTTTCCCTAGCGGGGGGCCCCGCGCATTTT. It codes for CASRLVSLAGGPAHF.